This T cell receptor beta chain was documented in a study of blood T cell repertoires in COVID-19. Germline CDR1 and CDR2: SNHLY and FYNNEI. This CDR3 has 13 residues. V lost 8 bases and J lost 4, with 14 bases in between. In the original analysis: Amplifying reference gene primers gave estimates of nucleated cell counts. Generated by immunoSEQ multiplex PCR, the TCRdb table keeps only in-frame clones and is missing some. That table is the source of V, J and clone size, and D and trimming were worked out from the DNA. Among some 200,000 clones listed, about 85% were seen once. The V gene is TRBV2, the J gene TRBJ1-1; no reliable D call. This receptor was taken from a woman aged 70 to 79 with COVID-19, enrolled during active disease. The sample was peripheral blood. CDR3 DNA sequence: TGTGCCAGCGCCAACCGTCCTACCACTGAAGCTTTCTTT. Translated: CASANRPTTEAFF.